A selection of T cell receptor beta chains follows, all from one sample in a study of T-cell reconstitution after alpha-beta-depleted transplantation in children. TCRdb itself ran the PCR reads through MiXCR, one entry per CDR3 protein. This repertoire shows 580,000 or so distinct CDR3 sequences, under 25% found once; its top ten account for 13% to 15%. Sequencing used PBMCs, mostly from graft donor cells, obtained 360 days after TCRalphabeta/CD19-depleted stem cell transplant. The receptors originated from a boy younger than two who had a stem cell transplant for acute myeloid leukemia, so the T cells may come from the graft donor. CDR3s leave out the opening cysteine and the closing phenylalanine or tryptophan. Clone size appears in some rows only: once, few, many, or a class for an expanded clone.

j_call v_call clone_size cdr3_aa
TRBJ2-3 TRBV10-3 many AIGDEDGLTDTQY
TRBJ2-5 TRBV7-8 - ASSLVPAEETQY
TRBJ1-5 TRBV20-1 few SAWTPYSNQPQH
TRBJ2-3 TRBV12-3/TRBV12-4 - ASKDRGATDTQY
TRBJ2-3 TRBV6-1 - ASKSIQRASDTQY
TRBJ2-1 TRBV11-2 - ASSLDHGASSYNEQF
TRBJ1-1 TRBV7-6 many ASSDRGTANTEAF
TRBJ2-7 TRBV4-3 many ASSQAKSYEQY
TRBJ2-1 TRBV12-3/TRBV12-4 few ASSDSPSSYNEQF
TRBJ2-7 TRBV19 few ASSMAGTGNSYEQY
TRBJ2-5 TRBV3-1 - ASSAYSGGQETQY